This entry features one TCR beta chain sequence. Its antigen is as yet unknown. This CDR3 comprises 13 residues. Germline V gene lookup returns CDR1 MGHDK and CDR2 SYGVNS. J was trimmed by 3 bases and V by 8 bases; bases with no gene match: 5. The record originates from a study of chemoradiotherapy in HPV16-positive cancers. On the study more broadly: Candidate HPV-specific clones and shared TCR motifs came from a couple of HPV16-positive patients.

Assay: immunoSEQ multiplex PCR; the TCRdb copy retains only in-frame clones and omits some. The data contain approximately 20,000 clones, over 85% of them singletons. Over chemoradiotherapy, repertoires were sampled more than once. Study results and limitations: Non-HPV-specific T cells did not expand in tumors during treatment, whereas candidate HPV-specific clones and E7-related motifs did. HPV-responsive T-cell expansion during chemoradiotherapy was linked to improved recurrence-free survival in HPV16-positive patients.

The chain has TRBV25-1 and TRBJ2-3; TRBD2 matches at 7 bases. Material: blood, obtained from a patient who underwent chemoradiotherapy. The sequence was collected from a human donor with HPV-associated anogenital cancer. Here the CDR3 DNA reads TGTGCCAGCGATACGGGGGGTACAGATACGCAGTATTTT. It yields the protein CASDTGGTDTQYF. Full variable domain (missing parts from reference TRBV25-1 and TRBJ2-3): EADIYQTPRYLVIGTGKKITLECSQTMGHDKMYWYQQDPGMELHLIHYSYGVNSTEKGDLSSESTVSRIRTEHFPLTLESARPSHTSQYLCASDTGGTDTQYFGPGTRLTVL.